The clone carrying this T cell receptor (beta chain) is medium-sized (0.01 to 0.1%) within its sample. The antigen remains unidentified. This entry belongs to a study of lung T cells in sarcoidosis with Löfgren's syndrome. Study findings and constraints: Multiple Löfgren's syndrome patients reportedly shared TRAV12-1 and TRBV2 CDR3 motifs, suggesting public CD4+ TCRs.

TCRdb passed the reads through MiXCR, listing each CDR3 protein once. The sample has about 19,000 distinct CDR3 sequences, less than 25% seen once; the top ten hold 4.1%. The length of the CDR3 is 11 residues. The V and J ends lost 4 bases and 8 bases respectively, with 9 bases between them. Germline loops: CDR1 DFQATT, CDR2 SNEGSKA (reference sequence). The TCR sequence derives from a human donor with sarcoidosis (Löfgren's syndrome or another form), or a control subject (not recorded which). The sample taken for sequencing was CD4+ T cells from PBMCs. This sequence joins TRBV20-1 and TRBJ2-1; no clear D. This CDR3 reads CSAIVSDEQFF. CDR3 nucleotide sequence: TGCAGTGCTATAGTGAGCGATGAGCAGTTCTTC.